These T cell receptor beta chains were read from a single sample in a study of blood T cell repertoires in COVID-19. The table came from immunoSEQ multiplex PCR; TCRdb's copy has only in-frame clones and leaves some out. The table lists 120,000 to 150,000 clones, about 83% of them singletons. The material sequenced was PBMCs or T cells enriched from blood (not recorded which). The origin of the receptors is a woman between 50 and 59 years old who had been exposed to COVID-19. Each CDR3 is given with its conserved first and last residue. The D gene is left open where the match is weak. Size tells how often a clone was seen (once, few, many) or the class of an expanded clone, and some rows leave it out.

NA	TRBD1	TRBV9	TRBJ1-6	TGTGCCAGCAGCCCTGCGACAGGGATGAATTCACCCCTCCACTTT	CASSPATGMNSPLHF
NA	TRBD1	TRBV9	TRBJ2-3	TGTGCCAGCAGCTCCCGGCAGGGGGCAAGCACAGATACGCAGTATTTT	CASSSRQGASTDTQYF
NA	TRBD1	TRBV10-3	TRBJ2-1	TGTGCCATCAGTACGACAGGGGGGCAGTTCTTC	CAISTTGGQFF
NA	TRBD2	TRBV11-2	TRBJ2-5	TGTGCCAGCAGCTTAGATGGGCGGGAGCGAGAGACCCAGTACTTC	CASSLDGRERETQYF
NA	NA	TRBV7-2	TRBJ1-2	TGTGCCAGCAGCTTATCAGGGATCGGGTATGGCTACACCTTC	CASSLSGIGYGYTF
NA	NA	TRBV30	TRBJ2-1	TGTGCCTGGATAGCAGGGGCCCAGCAGTTCTTC	CAWIAGAQQFF
once	NA	TRBV6-5	TRBJ1-1	TGTGCCAGCAGTTACCGGCGGCCACCTTATTCCACTGAAGCTTTCTTT	CASSYRRPPYSTEAFF
NA	NA	TRBV5-6	TRBJ2-6	TGTGCCAGCAGCTTGGGTCGGTATCCCTCTGGGGCCAACGTCCTGACTTTC	CASSLGRYPSGANVLTF
NA	NA	TRBV11-1	TRBJ1-1	TGTGCCAGCAGCTTTGGAGGGAACACTGAAGCTTTCTTT	CASSFGGNTEAFF
once	NA	TRBV3-1/TRBV3-2	TRBJ1-2	TGTGCCAGCAGCCCTACAGGAAGCGGGGGCTACACCTTC	CASSPTGSGGYTF
NA	NA	TRBV2	TRBJ2-7	TGTGCCAGCAGAAGAGATTACCACGAGCAGTACTTC	CASRRDYHEQYF
NA	NA	TRBV27	TRBJ1-5	TGTGCCAGCAGCCTGGCGGGGGCTGGCAATCAGCCCCAGCATTTT	CASSLAGAGNQPQHF
few	TRBD2	TRBV6-4	TRBJ2-1	TGTGCCAGCAGTGTAGTTAGCGGGGGGGCCGATGAGCAGTTCTTC	CASSVVSGGADEQFF
NA	NA	TRBV9	TRBJ2-3	TGTGCCAGCCGGGGGAGCACAGATACGCAGTATTTT	CASRGSTDTQYF